This T cell receptor (beta chain) is drawn from a study of neurological immune-mediated disorders (dated by TCRdb to between 2017 and 2020). About the study as a whole: The study compared peripheral blood TCR-beta repertoires of HTLV-I-associated myelopathy (HAM/TSP) patients, multiple sclerosis patients and healthy controls using UMI-based sequencing. The cohort comprised 68 subjects: 15 or so HAM/TSP patients, approximately 34 multiple sclerosis patients and around 20 healthy controls. Longitudinal HAM/TSP donors and healthy donors each had 3 time-points at intervals of about 3-45 months. Alongside PBMC samples, the set of approximately 100 TCR-beta libraries contained longitudinal samples, technical triplicates, and paired CD4+ and CD8+ T-cell subsets that had been sorted.

This clonotype was found many times. It has no known antigen specificity. No base quality information exists; no much larger clone differs at one position. The paper as a whole reports these results and caveats: The highest TCR clonal expansion was observed in HAM/TSP patients, whereas the lowest was observed in MS patients, even when compared with healthy controls. Across subjects, expanded clones never shared an identical CDR3 amino acid sequence, which suggests that the TCR-beta repertoires in every group were private.

The intended sense of this specimen's time point label: longitudinal time-point 2. Healthy controls were blood bank volunteers in Maryland, USA. Unsorted PBMC libraries were generated from 2 million PBMCs stored in RNAlater at -80 °C until RNA extraction. PBMCs were separated from peripheral blood using Ficoll-Hypaque density gradient centrifugation and then cryopreserved in liquid nitrogen. The CDR3, from cysteine to phenylalanine, totals 12 residues. Only the CDR3 region is kept as DNA, spanning 36 bases read in frame from base 1. Germline trimming: 6 bases from V, 7 bases from J; junction bases outside gene matches: 4. cDNA was synthesized by template-switch 5'RACE using a primer with a 10-nucleotide random unique molecular identifier that tagged each TCR transcript. Every sequencing run yielded over 170 million TCR-beta sequences covering 15-18 subjects. The RNeasy kit was used to extract total RNA. The KAPA Real-time Library Amplification kit was used to amplify TCR-beta VDJ regions with primers targeting the TCR constant region and the 5'RACE anchor. Sample indexes and Illumina adaptors were added in a first PCR, after which library yield was increased in a second PCR. After Ampure bead purification, the TCR product of roughly 650 bp was size-selected on a 2% E-gel SizeSelection system. Library quality was checked on a Bioanalyzer, concentration was measured with Qubit, and libraries were quantified with the Kapa Library Quantification kit before pooling. An Illumina HiSeq 2500 was used to sequence the libraries paired-end at 2 x 150 bp. To increase sequence diversity, about 25-30% phiX was spiked into each library pool. In the source study's methods: The quality-filtered reads were processed with the UMI-based MiGEC pipeline, whose error correction step removed more than 85% of the raw TCR sequences. IMGT germline references were used for alignment of VDJ genes, and clonotypes were defined by a unique CDR3 amino acid sequence together with V-J genes. Clonal expansion, Shannon diversity, and CDR3 relatedness (CalcPairwiseDistances, ClusterSamples) were evaluated with VDJtools, and phylogenetic trees were built with CLCbio workbench. A clone was classed as expanded if it had 8 or more unique UMIs, a cutoff based on coefficient-of-variation modelling across technical triplicates. The public reads were reprocessed in TCRdb via fastp at Q25 and MiXCR, keeping in-frame beta chains. When rows share a CDR3 protein, they turn into one entry using the most common DNA and genes. TCRdb assigned the V and J calls; the authors' analysis was not used. The sample table lists 60,000 to 75,000 distinct CDR3 sequences, about 8.9% of them with a count of one. The top ten clones comprise approximately 13% of the sample.

This TCR was recovered from a man in his thirties or forties in good health. The chain was built from TRBV12-3 or TRBV12-4 and TRBJ1-1, with TRBD1 matching 8 junction bases. Sequencing was performed on PBMCs. The nucleotide sequence reads as follows: TGTGCCAGCAGGACAGGGGACCTTGAAGCTTTCTTT. Its translation reads: CASRTGDLEAFF.